One TCR beta chain is described in this entry. The data stem from a study of sequential checkpoint blockade in melanoma. The overall study: First-line arms were nivolumab then ipilimumab, or the reverse, randomized 1:1. Twenty-two patients had matched tumor biopsies before treatment and at week 13 after nivolumab or ipilimumab alone.

V trimming: 4 bases; J trimming: 4 bases; junction bases outside the gene matches: 5. The germline V gene has CDR1 GTSNPN and CDR2 SVGIG (reference sequence). CDR3 length equals 14 residues. Documented treatment: randomized to nivolumab then ipilimumab (arm A) or the reverse (arm B). None of the patients previously received DNA-damaging chemotherapy. Libraries were prepared by immunoSEQ multiplex PCR; TCRdb keeps only in-frame clonotypes and omits some of them. The sample carries around 35,000 clones, roughly 32% recorded once. The source material was tumor tissue (inferred from file names), sampled from a patient given nivolumab and ipilimumab in sequence. This receptor was identified in a human donor with melanoma. The V and J genes are TRBV30 and TRBJ2-3; 10 nucleotides agree with TRBD2. The CDR3, as DNA: TGTGCCTGGAATCTAGCGGGGGCCTCAGATACGCAGTATTTT. Its translation: CAWNLAGASDTQYF.